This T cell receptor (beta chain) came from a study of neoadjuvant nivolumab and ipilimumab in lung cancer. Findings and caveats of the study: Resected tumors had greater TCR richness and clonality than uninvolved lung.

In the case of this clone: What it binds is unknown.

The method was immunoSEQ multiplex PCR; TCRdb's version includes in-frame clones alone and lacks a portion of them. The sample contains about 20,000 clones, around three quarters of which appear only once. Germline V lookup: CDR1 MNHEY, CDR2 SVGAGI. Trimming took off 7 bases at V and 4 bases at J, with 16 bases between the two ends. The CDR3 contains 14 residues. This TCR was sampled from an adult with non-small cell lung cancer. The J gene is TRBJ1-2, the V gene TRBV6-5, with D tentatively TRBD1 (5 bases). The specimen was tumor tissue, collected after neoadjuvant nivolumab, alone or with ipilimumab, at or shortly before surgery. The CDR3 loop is CASTLRGGGYGYTF. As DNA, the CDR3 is TGTGCCAGCACCTTAAGGGGAGGAGGCTATGGCTACACCTTC.